A selection of T cell receptor beta chains follows, all from one sample in a study of blood T cell repertoires in COVID-19. The data were produced by immunoSEQ multiplex PCR, yet TCRdb's version contains in-frame clones alone and is incomplete. Found here are 250,000 or so clones, about 90% of them singletons; the top ten hold just over 0.85%. The sequenced sample consisted of PBMCs or T cells enriched from blood (not recorded which). The receptors stem from a man aged 45-65 years who had been exposed to COVID-19. CDR3s leave out the opening cysteine and the closing phenylalanine or tryptophan. A D gene is named only where the DNA matches it firmly. Expanded clones are given a class, and other clones once, few, many or no size at all.

CDR3aa	d_gene	v_gene	j_gene	abundance
ASTPTSPGSGTDTQY	-	TRBV9	TRBJ2-3	-
ASSTQGADYGYT	TRBD1	TRBV4-2	TRBJ1-2	-
ASSDPGDGYT	-	TRBV2	TRBJ1-2	-
ASVRLAGVYEQF	TRBD2	TRBV28	TRBJ2-1	many
ASSTTGTGRSGYT	TRBD1	TRBV5-6	TRBJ1-2	-
ASRRGLPSYNEQF	-	TRBV11-2	TRBJ2-1	-
ASSYSRGGDTEAF	-	TRBV6-5	TRBJ1-1	-
ASSLGWGRDTEAF	-	TRBV28	TRBJ1-1	-
ASSPPGSGYGYT	-	TRBV28	TRBJ1-2	-
ASRGQGRYGYT	TRBD1	TRBV27	TRBJ1-2	-
ASSAWDRGGTDTQY	TRBD1	TRBV10-2	TRBJ2-3	-
ASSYSGQDYEAF	TRBD1	TRBV6-5	TRBJ1-1	once
ASSPRGWENIQY	-	TRBV18	TRBJ2-4	-
ASSPEVKNIQY	-	TRBV28	TRBJ2-4	-
ASSFYSEQF	-	TRBV11-1	TRBJ2-1	many
ASSLFSNTEAF	-	TRBV5-5	TRBJ1-1	few
ASSPGLQETQY	-	TRBV18	TRBJ2-5	-
AISDSTAHQPQH	-	TRBV10-3	TRBJ1-5	-
ASSLSGQVY	TRBD1	TRBV12-3/TRBV12-4	TRBJ2-7	-
ASSPGSHSNQPQH	-	TRBV18	TRBJ1-5	-
ASTPGTGLNSPLH	TRBD1	TRBV28	TRBJ1-6	-
ASSSGRWDTEAF	-	TRBV2	TRBJ1-1	-
ASSSTGVVEQF	-	TRBV7-9	TRBJ2-1	-
ASSLDPAGGHNEQF	TRBD2	TRBV5-4	TRBJ2-1	-
ASRQGYSGNTIY	-	TRBV6-5	TRBJ1-3	-
AFHRDRNTEAF	TRBD1	TRBV30	TRBJ1-1	-
ASSTQRGQMNTEAF	-	TRBV5-4	TRBJ1-1	few
STGGVSPLH	TRBD1	TRBV20-1	TRBJ1-6	once
ASRYRANSNQPQH	-	TRBV2	TRBJ1-5	-
ASSQDFATAQETQY	-	TRBV4-1	TRBJ2-5	-
ASSRYDRFQETQY	-	TRBV7-9	TRBJ2-5	-
SVSFVVRTEAF	-	TRBV29-1	TRBJ1-1	-
ASSPPVGEHEQF	-	TRBV28	TRBJ2-1	few
ASGTGWYTDTQY	TRBD1	TRBV7-9	TRBJ2-3	-
ASSQVPGSGYQPQH	-	TRBV4-2	TRBJ1-5	-
ASSFRTSGSSVRTGELF	TRBD2	TRBV11-3	TRBJ2-2	-
ASSTSGSGSYNEQF	TRBD2	TRBV18	TRBJ2-1	-
ASSTSRTGDYGYT	TRBD1	TRBV9	TRBJ1-2	-
ASSFRRLF	-	TRBV11-2	TRBJ2-1	-
ATSDFGGSSYNEQF	-	TRBV24-1	TRBJ2-1	-
ASTQGPGANVLT	-	TRBV2	TRBJ2-6	-
ATSRGREYQPQH	-	TRBV15	TRBJ1-5	-
ARSAGEPQH	-	TRBV7-9	TRBJ1-5	-
ASSQGEAESGANVLT	-	TRBV4-2	TRBJ2-6	-
ASSKDHGRNEQF	TRBD2	TRBV6-5	TRBJ2-1	once
ASRGTGGGYGYT	TRBD1	TRBV28	TRBJ1-2	-
AWSVGGSPLH	-	TRBV30	TRBJ1-6	-
ASSERLRASGDTQY	TRBD2	TRBV10-1	TRBJ2-3	-
ASSFGAGGTGELF	TRBD1	TRBV28	TRBJ2-2	-
ASSLDRVYGYT	-	TRBV5-1	TRBJ1-2	-
ASSTRTGIYSNQPQH	TRBD1	TRBV19	TRBJ1-5	-